This T cell receptor beta chain was obtained from a study of control samples from healthy donors and cancer patients. Some clones are missing from TCRdb's copy, which holds only in-frame ones; the method was immunoSEQ multiplex PCR. The repertoire holds around 160,000 clones, 80% to 95% seen once, with roughly 6.2% in the top ten. This TCR was recovered from a man aged 18 to 30 in good health. Input material: blood.

For the CDR3, the DNA is TGTGCCAGCAGCGTAGGAGAAGGCGATACGCAGTATTTT. This sequence encodes CASSVGEGDTQYF. This chain joins TRBV9 and TRBJ2-3; no clear D. V lost 0 bases and J 6 bases, leaving 8 bases between the germline ends. Germline assignment: CDR1 SGDLS and CDR2 YYNGEE. The CDR3 length is 13 residues.